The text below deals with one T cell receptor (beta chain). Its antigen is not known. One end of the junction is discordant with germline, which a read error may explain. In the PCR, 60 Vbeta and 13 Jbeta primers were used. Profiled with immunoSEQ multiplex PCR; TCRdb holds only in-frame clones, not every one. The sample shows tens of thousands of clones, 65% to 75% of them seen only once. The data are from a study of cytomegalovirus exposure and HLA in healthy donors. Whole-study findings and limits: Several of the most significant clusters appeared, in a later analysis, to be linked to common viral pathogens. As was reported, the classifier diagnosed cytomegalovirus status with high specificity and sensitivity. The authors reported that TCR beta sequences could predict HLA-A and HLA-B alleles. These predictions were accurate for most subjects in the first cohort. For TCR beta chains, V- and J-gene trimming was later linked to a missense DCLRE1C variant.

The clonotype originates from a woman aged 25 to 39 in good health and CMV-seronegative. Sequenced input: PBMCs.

The CDR3 is CSSSPADRGTYGYTF. The CDR3 coding sequence is TGTTCCAGCAGCCCAGCGGACAGGGGTACCTATGGCTACACCTTC. The chain joins TRBV7-9 to TRBJ1-2, with TRBD1 identical over 9 bases. Germline CDR1 SEHNR, CDR2 FQNEAQ (reference sequence). This CDR3 contains 15 residues.